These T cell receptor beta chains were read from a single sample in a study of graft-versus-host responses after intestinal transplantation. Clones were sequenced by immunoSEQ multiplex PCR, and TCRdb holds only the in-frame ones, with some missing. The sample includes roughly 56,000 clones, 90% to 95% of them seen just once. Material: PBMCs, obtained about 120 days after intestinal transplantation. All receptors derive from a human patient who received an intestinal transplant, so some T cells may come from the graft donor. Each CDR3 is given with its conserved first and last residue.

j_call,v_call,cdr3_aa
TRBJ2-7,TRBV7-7,CASSLSRGYEQYF
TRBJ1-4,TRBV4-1,CASSLRTVSTNEKLFF
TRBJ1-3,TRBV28,CASSLSGSISGNTIYF
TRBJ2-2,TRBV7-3,CASSFNGELFF
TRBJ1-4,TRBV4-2,CASSQDRTGGNEKLFF
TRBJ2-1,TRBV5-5,CASSHPRETNYNEQFF
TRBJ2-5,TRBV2,CASSGERTPVYQETQYF
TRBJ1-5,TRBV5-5,CASSLAPDLSNQPQHF
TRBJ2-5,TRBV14,CASSQVAGKETQYF
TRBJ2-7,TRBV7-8,CASSRSLGTSHEQYF
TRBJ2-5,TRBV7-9,CASSLVPLYRQNQETQYF
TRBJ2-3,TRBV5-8,CASSPDRGSSTDTQYF
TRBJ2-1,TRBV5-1,CASSLRIWEGEQFF
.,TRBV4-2,CASSQGALAGGYEQYF
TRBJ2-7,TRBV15,CATSSPSGGGHEQYF
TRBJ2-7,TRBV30,CVWSVWGRGNSYEQYF
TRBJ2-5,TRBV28,CASTDPRETQYF
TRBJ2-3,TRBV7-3,CASSPGGDTQYF
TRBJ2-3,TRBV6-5,CIIRPTDTQYF
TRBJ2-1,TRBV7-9,CASSLTFF
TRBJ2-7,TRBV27,CASSFPGSYEQYF
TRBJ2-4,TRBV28,CASSNLGGGSKNIQYF
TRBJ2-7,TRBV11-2,CASSSVGTSFYEQYF
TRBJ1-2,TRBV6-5,CASSYLVGVSYGYTF
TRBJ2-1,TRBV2,CASSAPGLAGYNEQFF
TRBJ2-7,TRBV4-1,CASSQGARTGNYEQYF
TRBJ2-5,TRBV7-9,CASSIGRETQYF